This T cell receptor beta chain derives from a study of monozygotic twins with inflammatory bowel disease. Study outcomes and limitations: Healthy twins shared more clonotypes with others than IBD patients, most markedly active ones. The authors found no support for a single strong IBD-associated signal or clonotype.

Samples each yielded cDNA through eight separate reactions. Template switching added UMIs carrying a 6-nucleotide sample barcode. TCRdb reprocessed the 5' RACE reads; each CDR3 protein has one entry and no DNA is given. The table lists more than 110,000 distinct CDR3 sequences, with 0.95% to 1.5% in the top ten. This CDR3 is 14 amino acids long. As for this clonotype: Antigen specificity is unknown.

The rearrangement links TRBV12-3 or TRBV12-4 to TRBJ1-5; the D call of TRBD1 rests on TCRdb alone, since no DNA is present to check it. The TCR comes from a human donor with ulcerative colitis or Crohn's disease, or a healthy co-twin of an affected twin (not recorded which). Material: blood. The CDR3 reads CASSLGGNSKPQHF.